The T cell receptor (beta chain) described here comes from a study of Graves' ophthalmopathy and Graves' hyperthyroidism (dated by TCRdb to between 2017 and 2018). Regarding the study in general: Peripheral blood samples were taken at the time of initial diagnosis, before any treatment was given. To explore V-J signatures that separate ophthalmopathy from hyperthyroidism, a discovery set of about a hundred patients was enrolled, consisting of 40 to 45 with ophthalmopathy and some 56 with stable hyperthyroidism. In total, approximately 140 blood samples were TCR-sequenced: some 40 ophthalmopathy, 75 hyperthyroidism and approximately 17 hyperthyroidism-to-ophthalmopathy patients. The independent validation cohort included 18 to 20 hyperthyroidism patients plus 17 patients who later progressed from hyperthyroidism to ophthalmopathy. The roughly 91 discovery patients were randomly divided into training and test sets at a 7:3 ratio. To tell Graves' ophthalmopathy apart from Graves' hyperthyroidism, and to predict which patients would progress to ophthalmopathy, the study relied on TCR beta repertoire signatures. After sampling, hyperthyroidism patients received methimazole starting at 30 mg daily, and ophthalmopathy patients received high-dose intravenous methylprednisolone. In roughly 6 hyperthyroidism patients, T-cell repertoires of thyroid tissue and blood were compared. The full study reports these points: Sample size was not statistically predetermined, and group allocation was not concealed from the investigators. Most expanded thyroid clonotypes with a frequency above 0.001 also appeared in blood, which suggests that blood repertoires may reflect the immune response in the thyroid. In validation, the model predicted ophthalmopathy progression with more than 70% sensitivity and approximately 75% specificity; roughly 12 predicted patients were CT-confirmed with GO in a median of 6.5 months. Ophthalmopathy was separated from stable hyperthyroidism by the 13-signature model with about 90% sensitivity and approximately 84% specificity in cross-validation and with 80%/75% in the test set.

For repertoire sequencing, the TCR beta CDR3 regions were amplified from RNA transcripts. The first round was an RT-PCR using HTBI primers with the Qiagen OneStep RT-PCR kit, and this first round was followed by a second-round multiplex PCR, then size selection and purification. The libraries underwent paired-end sequencing with 100 bp reads on an Illumina HiSeq2000. Processing in the source paper ran as follows. Reads were processed with SOAPnuke, discarding reads with adapters, uncalled bases, mean Phred below 15, or no exact constant-primer or identifier match. COPE v1.2.5 was used to merge the high-quality paired reads. Each unique nucleotide sequence was defined as a clonotype, and clonotypes were aligned to IMGT TRB V, D and J references with MiTCR v1.1. Analysis was restricted to V-J combinations with a frequency above 0.0001, which covered approximately 99% of repertoires. A TCR clonal expansion and chaos score per V-J combination was defined as the ratio of F50 clonal expansion to chaos observed in the TCRdist matrix. Features were reduced by Welch's t-statistics and random forest to over ten V-J combinations, which fed a naive Bayes classifier. Thyroid-blood repertoire similarity was quantified with the Morisita-Horn index. The public reads were quality trimmed at Q25 with fastp and then assembled into clones with MiXCR by TCRdb, keeping productive beta chains. Entries that share a CDR3 protein sequence are merged under the most common genes and DNA. The V and J calls follow TCRdb's processing rather than the paper's. The sample profile shows a few hundred thousand distinct CDR3 sequences; around 21% of them were found once. Of the sample, roughly 3.2% falls within the top ten clones.

This clonotype occurred many times. The antigen it binds to is not known. No base quality information exists; no much larger clone differs at one position. Taken from cysteine to phenylalanine, the CDR3 has 13 residues. The entry retains the CDR3 DNA only, 39 bases that are in frame from base 1. CDR1 GTSNPN and CDR2 SVGIG are derived from the germline V gene (reference sequence). Compared with germline, V lacks 0 bases and J lacks 8 bases; bases without a gene match: 5. Stable hyperthyroidism was defined as no progression to ophthalmopathy within 18 months of follow-up. Hyperthyroidism patients were newly diagnosed, with disease duration under 2 months, and aged 18 to 65 years. Patients with other autoimmune diseases, uncontrolled infections, pregnancy or lactation were excluded from the study. Diagnosis relied on clinical symptoms, serum thyroxine, TRAb, thyroid ultrasound and orbital computed tomography. Using Ficoll-Paque density gradient centrifugation, PBMCs were isolated from 9 to 10 ml of fresh peripheral blood. Total RNA was extracted using Trizol reagent, and RNA quality was checked on an Agilent 2100 Bioanalyzer.

Recombination linked TRBV30 to TRBJ1-1; 8 of the junction bases match TRBD1. The TCR originated in a woman younger than 30 with stable Graves' hyperthyroidism. Donor details come from another sample of the same person, matched by shared clones. Sample: peripheral blood. The CDR3 reads CAWSVGTGAEAFF. The DNA is TGTGCCTGGAGTGTGGGGACAGGTGCCGAAGCTTTCTTT.